This TCR beta chain was retrieved from a study of T cells in Graves' hyperthyroidism and ophthalmopathy. Study-level information: Before treatment of any kind, peripheral blood was taken at initial diagnosis.

As to this clonotype: A much larger clone sits a single nucleotide away, making a read error possible.

This CDR3 contains 12 residues. Trimming stripped 3 bases from V and 3 bases from J, with 6 bases between. CDR1 is SEHNR, CDR2 FQNEAQ, per germline (reference sequence). Researchers amplified the TCR beta CDR3 regions from RNA transcripts. RT-PCR in the first round (using the HTBI primer set) targeted the TCR CDR3. TCRdb redid the calling of the multiplex PCR reads with MiXCR, one entry per CDR3 protein. The data hold 650,000 to 850,000 distinct CDR3 sequences, with about 17% observed a single time. This receptor was taken from a woman in her forties or fifties with Graves' hyperthyroidism that later progressed to Graves' ophthalmopathy. This chain links TRBV7-9 with TRBJ2-7, with D uncertain. The sequencing sample was made of blood. Here the CDR3 reads CASSLRHYEQYF. In DNA, the CDR3 is TGTGCCAGCAGCTTGAGGCACTACGAGCAGTACTTC.